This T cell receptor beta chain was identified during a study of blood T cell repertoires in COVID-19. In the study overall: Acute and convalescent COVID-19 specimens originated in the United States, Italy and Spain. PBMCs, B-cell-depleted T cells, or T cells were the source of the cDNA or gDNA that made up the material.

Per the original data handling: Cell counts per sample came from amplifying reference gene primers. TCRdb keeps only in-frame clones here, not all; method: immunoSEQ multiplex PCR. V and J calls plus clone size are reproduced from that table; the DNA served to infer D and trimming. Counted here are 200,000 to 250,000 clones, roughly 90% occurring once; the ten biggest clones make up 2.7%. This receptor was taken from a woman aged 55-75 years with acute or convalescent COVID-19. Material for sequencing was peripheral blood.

The CDR3 bases are TGTGCCAGCAACATGGCAGGCTCAAACACCATATATTTT. It encodes CASNMAGSNTIYF. The genes are TRBV25-1 and TRBJ1-3; D unclear. This CDR3 is 13 amino acids long. V lost 7 bases, J lost 6 bases, and 13 bases lay in between. The germline gives CDR1 MGHDK, CDR2 SYGVNS.